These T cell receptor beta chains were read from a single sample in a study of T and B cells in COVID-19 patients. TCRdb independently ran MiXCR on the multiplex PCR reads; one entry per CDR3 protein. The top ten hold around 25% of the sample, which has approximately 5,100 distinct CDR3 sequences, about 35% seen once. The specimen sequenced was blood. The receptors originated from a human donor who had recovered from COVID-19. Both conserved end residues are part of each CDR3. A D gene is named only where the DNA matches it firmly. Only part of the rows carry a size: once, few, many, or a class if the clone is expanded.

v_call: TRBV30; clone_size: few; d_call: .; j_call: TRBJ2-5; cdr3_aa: CAWSIKRLETQYF; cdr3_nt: TGTGCCTGGAGTATTAAGCGGCTAGAGACCCAGTACTTC
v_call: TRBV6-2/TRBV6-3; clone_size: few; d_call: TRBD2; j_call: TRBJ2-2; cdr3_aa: CASRLAGGPPGELFF; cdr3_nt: TGTGCCAGCAGGCTAGCGGGAGGGCCCCCCGGGGAGCTGTTTTTT
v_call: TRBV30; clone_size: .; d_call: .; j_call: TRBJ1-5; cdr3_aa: CAWPKTASNQPQHF; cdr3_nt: TGTGCCTGGCCCAAGACCGCTAGCAATCAGCCCCAGCATTTT
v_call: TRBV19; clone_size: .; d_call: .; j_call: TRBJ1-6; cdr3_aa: CASSSTGRSYNSPLHF; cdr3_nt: TGTGCCAGTAGTTCGACCGGGAGGTCCTATAATTCACCCCTCCACTTT
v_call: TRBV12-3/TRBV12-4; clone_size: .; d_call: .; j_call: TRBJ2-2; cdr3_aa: CASSPSLSFTGELFF; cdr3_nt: TGTGCCAGCAGTCCCTCCCTTTCGTTCACCGGGGAGCTGTTTTTT
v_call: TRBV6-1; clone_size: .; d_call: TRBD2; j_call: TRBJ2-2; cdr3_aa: CASSGLAGGPGELFF; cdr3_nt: TGTGCCAGCAGTGGACTAGCGGGAGGGCCCGGGGAGCTGTTTTTT
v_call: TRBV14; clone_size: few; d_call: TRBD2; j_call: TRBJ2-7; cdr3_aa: CASSPWASGYYEQYF; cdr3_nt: TGTGCCAGCAGCCCCTGGGCTAGCGGTTACTACGAGCAGTACTTC
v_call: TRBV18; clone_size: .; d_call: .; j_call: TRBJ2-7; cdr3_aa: CASSPPEDSYEQYF; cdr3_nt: TGTGCCAGCTCACCACCGGAGGACTCCTACGAGCAGTACTTC
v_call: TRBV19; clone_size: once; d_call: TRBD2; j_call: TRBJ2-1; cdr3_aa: CASSIASGNNEQFF; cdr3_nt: TGTGCCAGTAGTATAGCTAGCGGGAACAATGAGCAGTTCTTC
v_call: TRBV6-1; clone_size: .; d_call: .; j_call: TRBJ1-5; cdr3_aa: CASSATGNSNQPQHF; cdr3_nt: TGTGCCAGCAGTGCGACAGGCAATAGCAATCAGCCCCAGCATTTT
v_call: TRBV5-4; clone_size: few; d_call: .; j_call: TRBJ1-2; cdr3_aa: CASRPGAQSNYGYTF; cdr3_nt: TGTGCCAGCAGACCCGGTGCGCAGTCAAACTATGGCTACACCTTC
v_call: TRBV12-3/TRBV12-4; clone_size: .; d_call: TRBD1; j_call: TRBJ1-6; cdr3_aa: CASTLQGGLNSPLHF; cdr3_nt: TGTGCCAGCACCCTACAGGGGGGTCTCAATTCACCCCTCCACTTT
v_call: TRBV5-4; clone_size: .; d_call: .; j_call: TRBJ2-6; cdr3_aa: CASSLGLQRAGANVLTF; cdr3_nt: TGTGCCAGCAGCTTAGGACTCCAACGAGCCGGGGCCAACGTCCTGACTTTC
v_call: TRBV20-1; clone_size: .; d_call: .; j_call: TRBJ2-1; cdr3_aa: CSATPGGNGDNEQFF; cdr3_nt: TGCAGTGCTACCCCCGGGGGTAACGGAGACAATGAGCAGTTCTTC
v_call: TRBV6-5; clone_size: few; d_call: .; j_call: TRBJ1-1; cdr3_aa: CASSYSQGAEAFF; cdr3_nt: TGTGCCAGCAGTTACTCACAGGGAGCTGAAGCTTTCTTT
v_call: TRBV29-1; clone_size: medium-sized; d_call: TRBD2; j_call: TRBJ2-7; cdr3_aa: CSVTGAGGVTSYEQYF; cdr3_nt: TGCAGCGTAACAGGAGCGGGAGGCGTGACCTCCTACGAGCAGTACTTC
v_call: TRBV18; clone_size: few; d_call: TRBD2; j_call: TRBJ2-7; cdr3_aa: CASSVAGGYEQYF; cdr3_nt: TGTGCCAGCTCCGTAGCGGGAGGCTACGAGCAGTACTTC
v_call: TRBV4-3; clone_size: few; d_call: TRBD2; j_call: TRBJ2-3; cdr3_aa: CASSQDLASGSTDTQYF; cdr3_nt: TGCGCCAGCAGCCAAGATTTGGCTAGCGGTAGCACAGATACGCAGTATTTT
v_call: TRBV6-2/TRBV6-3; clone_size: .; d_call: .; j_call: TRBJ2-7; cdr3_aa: CASSPGQNYEQYF; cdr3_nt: TGTGCCAGCAGTCCCGGACAGAACTACGAGCAGTACTTC
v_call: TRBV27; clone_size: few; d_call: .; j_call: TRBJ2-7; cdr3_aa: CASGPGPTYEQYF; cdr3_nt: TGTGCCAGCGGCCCAGGGCCCACCTACGAGCAGTACTTC
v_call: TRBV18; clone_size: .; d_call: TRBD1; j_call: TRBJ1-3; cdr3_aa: CSSSPGQGALGNTIYF; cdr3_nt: TGTTCCAGCTCACCGGGACAGGGGGCGCTTGGAAACACCATATATTTT
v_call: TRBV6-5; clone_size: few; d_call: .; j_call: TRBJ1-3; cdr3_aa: CANPPNSGNTIYF; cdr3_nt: TGTGCCAACCCTCCAAACTCTGGAAACACCATATATTTT
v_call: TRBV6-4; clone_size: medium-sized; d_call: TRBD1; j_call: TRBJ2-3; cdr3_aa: CASSAGQGAADTQYF; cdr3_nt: TGTGCCAGCAGCGCGGGACAGGGGGCCGCAGATACGCAGTATTTT
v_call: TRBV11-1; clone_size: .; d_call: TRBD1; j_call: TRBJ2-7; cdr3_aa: CASSLTGQAHYEQYF; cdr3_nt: TGTGCCAGCAGCTTGACGGGACAGGCACACTACGAGCAGTACTTC
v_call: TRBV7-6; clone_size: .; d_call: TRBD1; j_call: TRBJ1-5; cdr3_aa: CAIGTADQPQHF; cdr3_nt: TGTGCCATAGGGACAGCAGATCAGCCCCAGCATTTT
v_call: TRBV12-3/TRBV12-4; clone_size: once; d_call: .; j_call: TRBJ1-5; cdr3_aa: CASRPGGVGQPQHF; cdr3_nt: TGTGCCAGCAGGCCGGGGGGGGTGGGTCAGCCCCAGCATTTT
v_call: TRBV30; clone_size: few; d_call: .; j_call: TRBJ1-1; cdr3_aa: CAWSVGPPTRETEAFF; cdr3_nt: TGTGCCTGGAGTGTAGGACCTCCTACCAGGGAAACTGAAGCTTTCTTT
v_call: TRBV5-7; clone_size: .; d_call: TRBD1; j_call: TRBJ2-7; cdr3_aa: CASSLAGTAYEQYF; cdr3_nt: TGTGCCAGCAGCTTGGCCGGGACAGCATACGAGCAGTACTTC
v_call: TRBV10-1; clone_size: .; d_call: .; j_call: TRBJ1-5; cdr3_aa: CASSPGSSNQPQHF; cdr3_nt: TGCGCCAGCAGTCCAGGCTCAAGCAATCAGCCCCAGCATTTT
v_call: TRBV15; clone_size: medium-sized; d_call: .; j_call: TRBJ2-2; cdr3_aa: CATSDKGGIGELFF; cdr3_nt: TGTGCCACCAGCGATAAAGGGGGGATCGGGGAGCTGTTTTTT
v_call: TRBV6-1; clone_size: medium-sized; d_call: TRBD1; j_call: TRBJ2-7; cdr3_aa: CASSAGTGGSYEQYF; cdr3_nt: TGTGCCAGCAGTGCGGGGACAGGGGGTTCCTACGAGCAGTACTTC
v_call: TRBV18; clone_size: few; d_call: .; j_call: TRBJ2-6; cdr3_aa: CASSPPGRTSGANVLTF; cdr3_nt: TGTGCCAGCTCACCGCCGGGACGGACTTCTGGGGCCAACGTCCTGACTTTC